The 16 T cell receptor beta chains presented below share a single source sample, sequenced in a study of T cell responses to AZD1222 COVID-19 vaccine. Method: immunoSEQ multiplex PCR; TCRdb's copy keeps in-frame clones and lacks some. The repertoire holds more than 35,000 clones, over 80% seen once, with 45% to 60% in the top ten. The source was peripheral blood, collected on day 0 of AZD1222 vaccination. These receptors were taken from an adult in good health.

This clone appeared once. The chain recombines TRBV5-1 with TRBJ1-2, with TRBD1 matching over 7 bases. Per germline, CDR1 SGHRS and CDR2 YFSETQ. CDR3 length: 15 residues. V was clipped by 4 bases and J by 5 bases; unmatched bases: 11. CDR3 sequence: CASSQEQGRSYGYTF. In nucleotides, the CDR3 is TGCGCCAGCAGCCAAGAACAGGGGAGGAGTTATGGCTACACCTTC.

This chain uses TRBV28 with TRBJ1-4; no clear D gene. Germline V gives CDR1 MDHEN, CDR2 SYDVKM. V was cut by 5 bases and J by 8 bases, with 9 bases left in between. The CDR3 spans 12 residues. The CDR3, as DNA: TGTGCCAGCAGTCCTCGGTACGAAAAACTGTTTTTT. Protein: CASSPRYEKLFF.

This clone was picked up a small number of times. V and J are TRBV15 and TRBJ1-2, with unresolved D. The length of the CDR3 is 15 residues. The germline V gene encodes CDR1 LNHNV and CDR2 YYDKDF (reference sequence). Trimming cost V 0 bases and J 3 bases, with 11 bases left between them. CDR3: CATSRDEGLHYGYTF. CDR3 sequence (DNA): TGTGCCACCAGCAGAGATGAGGGCTTACACTATGGCTACACCTTC.

The rearrangement links TRBV18 to TRBJ2-7, with no clear D. From germline, CDR1 is KGHSH and CDR2 LQKENI. There are 13 residues in the CDR3. Trimming shortened V by 4 bases and J by 5 bases, and 12 bases separated the two germline ends. In DNA, the CDR3 is TGTGCCAGCTCACTTAGCCTCGAGAACGAGCAGTACTTC. Its protein is CASSLSLENEQYF.

The chain recombines TRBV4-3 with TRBJ2-5; a possible D gene is TRBD2 (5 bases). CDR3 length equals 15 residues. Per germline, CDR1 LGHNA and CDR2 YSLEER. V gave up 0 bases and J gave up 5 bases, with 13 bases separating them. The CDR3 DNA is TGCGCCAGCAGCCAAGATATGGGAGAAGGGGAGACCCAGTACTTC. Its protein is CASSQDMGEGETQYF.

The rearrangement uses TRBV5-1 and TRBJ2-7; D ambiguous. CDR1 SGHRS and CDR2 YFSETQ come from the germline V gene. This CDR3 comprises 12 residues. Trimming removed 4 bases at V and 3 bases at J, with 8 bases between. CDR3 protein: CASSEDLYEQYF. The DNA for the CDR3 is TGCGCCAGCAGCGAGGACCTCTACGAGCAGTACTTC.

Notes on this clone: A read error may be the cause here, since a much bigger clone is one base away. This chain uses TRBV28 with TRBJ2-7; no clear D. Germline V gives CDR1 MDHEN, CDR2 SYDVKM. CDR3 length: 11 amino acids. Trimming shortened V by 4 bases and J by 2 bases, and 3 bases separated the two germline ends. This chain's CDR3 is CASSSTYEQYF. In DNA form, the CDR3 reads TGTGCCAGCAGTTCCACCTACGAGCAGTACTTC.

The V call is TRBV6-1, the J call TRBJ2-1, with 9 positions matching TRBD1. The length of the CDR3 is 15 residues. V gave up 3 bases and J gave up 4 bases; unmatched junction bases: 4. The germline V gene encodes CDR1 MNHNS and CDR2 SASEGT. The DNA of the CDR3 is TGTGCCAGCAGTGACACAGGGGGCCTATACAATGAGCAGTTCTTC. Translated: CASSDTGGLYNEQFF.

The J gene is TRBJ2-1, the V gene TRBV20-1; D ambiguous. Per the germline V gene, CDR1 is DFQATT and CDR2 is SNEGSKA (reference sequence). V dropped 3 bases and J dropped 5 bases, with 5 bases sitting between them. The length of the CDR3 is 11 residues. The CDR3 DNA sequence: TGCAGTGCTAGCCGAGACAATGAGCAGTTCTTC. Translation: CSASRDNEQFF.

The chain joins TRBV27 to TRBJ2-2, with D perhaps being TRBD1 or TRBD2 (5 bases each). V was cut by 5 bases and J by 4 bases, with 11 bases left in between. The CDR3 spans 14 residues. The germline gives CDR1 MNHEY, CDR2 SMNVEV (reference sequence). The CDR3 DNA follows: TGTGCCAGCAGTGAGGGGCGTAGCACCGGGGAGCTGTTTTTT. Protein sequence: CASSEGRSTGELFF.

The rearrangement uses TRBV18 and TRBJ1-1; possible D gene TRBD1, 5 bases. Germline V gene lookup returns CDR1 KGHSH and CDR2 LQKENI. The V and J ends lost 2 bases and 0 bases respectively, with 16 bases between them. This CDR3 spans 17 amino acids. The CDR3 nucleotides read TGTGCCAGCTCACCAATCATGCTGGGACCCATGAACACTGAAGCTTTCTTT. Its translation: CASSPIMLGPMNTEAFF.

This clone was recorded a few times. The chain carries TRBV7-2 and TRBJ1-2, with TRBD1 as a possible D gene (5 bases). V was pared by 5 bases and J by 6 bases, with 16 bases between. This CDR3 spans 14 amino acids. Germline-derived CDR1 and CDR2 are SGHTA and FQGNSA. This CDR3 is CASSPRQPWNGYTF. In nucleotides, the CDR3 is TGTGCCAGCAGCCCTCGACAGCCGTGGAATGGCTACACCTTC.

The CDR3 coding sequence is TGCAGCGTTGAAGATCGTCTGGTCCAGGGGAAAGATACGCAGTATTTT. It yields the protein CSVEDRLVQGKDTQYF. The J gene is TRBJ2-3, the V gene TRBV29-1, with D possibly TRBD1 on 6 matching bases. V was cut by 0 bases and J by 5 bases, with 18 bases left in between. The V gene's germline CDR1 is SQVTM and CDR2 ANQGSEA. This CDR3 region has 16 residues.

The V gene is TRBV12-3 or TRBV12-4, the J gene TRBJ2-2; no clear D gene. The CDR3 has 13 residues. Between the trimmed V and J ends, which lost 6 bases and 8 bases, there was a span of 13 bases. The DNA for the CDR3 is TGTGCCAGCAGCCCCTTGTGGGCGGGGGAGCTGTTTTTT. Protein: CASSPLWAGELFF.

The chain uses TRBV5-1 and TRBJ2-5; the D gene is possibly TRBD2 (6 bases). CDR1 is SGHRS, CDR2 YFSETQ, per germline. V was shortened by 4 bases and J by 4 bases, with 20 bases between the two germline ends. The CDR3 spans 16 residues. The CDR3 bases are TGCGCCAGCAGCCCCCGGGGAGGCCGGGGAGGAGAGACCCAGTACTTC. Translating gives CASSPRGGRGGETQYF.

The genes are TRBV19 and TRBJ1-2, with 7 nucleotides matching TRBD1. CDR1 is LNHDA and CDR2 is SQIVND in the germline V gene (reference sequence). Unmatched junction bases numbered 15, after V lost 4 bases and J lost 7 bases. This CDR3 spans 16 amino acids. The DNA of the CDR3 is TGTGCCAGTAGTAGGTCAGGGGTAGGGGGCGCGTCTGGCTACACCTTC. Protein sequence: CASSRSGVGGASGYTF.